The sequence of this T cell receptor (beta chain) was determined in a study of molecular identifiers for immune sequencing clone quantification. Study conclusions and caveats: For effector cells, clones above 20 RNA copies held over 97% of molecules; for naive cells, under 1%.

As CD8+CD4-CCR7+CD45RA+ cells, naive CD8 T cells were sorted. This clonotype was seen many times. Its antigen is not known. Bulk libraries came from a prior protocol with listed TCR primers. TCRdb re-called the PCR reads through MiXCR, storing one row per CDR3 protein. This sample has fewer than 70,000 distinct CDR3 sequences, with around 18% found just once. The sample taken for sequencing was naive CD8+ T cells from blood, with Jurkat cell RNA spiked in. Indicated subset: FACS-sorted CD8+CD4-CCR7+CD45RA+ naive T cells. The receptor was isolated from a human donor in good health. Some libraries in this study had Jurkat cell RNA spiked in.

CDR3 nucleotide sequence: TGCAGCGTCGACCCTTTTCTTGAGGCTAACTATGGCTACACCTTC. Translating gives CSVDPFLEANYGYTF. The gene calls are TRBV29-1 and TRBJ1-2; D is unresolved. The CDR3 has 15 amino acids. CDR1 and CDR2 (germline): SQVTM, ANQGSEA. The ends were cut back, 6 bases at V and 0 bases at J, with 17 bases in the middle.